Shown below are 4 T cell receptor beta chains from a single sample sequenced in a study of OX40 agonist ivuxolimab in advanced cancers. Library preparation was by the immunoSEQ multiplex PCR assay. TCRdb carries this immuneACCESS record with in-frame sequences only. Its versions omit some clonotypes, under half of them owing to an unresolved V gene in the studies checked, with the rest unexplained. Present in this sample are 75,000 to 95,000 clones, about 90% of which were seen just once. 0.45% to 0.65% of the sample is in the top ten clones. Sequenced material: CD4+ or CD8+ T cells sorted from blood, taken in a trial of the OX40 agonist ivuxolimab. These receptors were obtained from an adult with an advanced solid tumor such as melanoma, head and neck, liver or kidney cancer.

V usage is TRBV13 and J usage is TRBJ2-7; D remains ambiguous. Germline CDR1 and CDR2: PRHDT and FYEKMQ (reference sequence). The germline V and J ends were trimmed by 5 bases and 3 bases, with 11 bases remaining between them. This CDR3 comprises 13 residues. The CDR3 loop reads CASSGPGVYEQYF. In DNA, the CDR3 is TGTGCCAGCAGCGGACCTGGAGTCTACGAGCAGTACTTC.

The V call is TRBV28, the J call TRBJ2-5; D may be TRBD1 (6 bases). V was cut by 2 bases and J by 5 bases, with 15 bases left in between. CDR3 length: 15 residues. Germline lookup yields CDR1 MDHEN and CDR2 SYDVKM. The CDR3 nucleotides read TGTGCCAGCAGTTTACCTGGGACATCCCGGGAGACCCAGTACTTC. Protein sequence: CASSLPGTSRETQYF.

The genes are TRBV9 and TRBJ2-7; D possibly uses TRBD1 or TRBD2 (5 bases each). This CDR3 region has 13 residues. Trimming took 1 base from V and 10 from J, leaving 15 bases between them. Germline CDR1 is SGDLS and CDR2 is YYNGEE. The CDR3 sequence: CASSVNTVGDQYF. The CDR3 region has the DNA TGTGCCAGCAGCGTAAATACCGTGGGGGATCAGTACTTC.

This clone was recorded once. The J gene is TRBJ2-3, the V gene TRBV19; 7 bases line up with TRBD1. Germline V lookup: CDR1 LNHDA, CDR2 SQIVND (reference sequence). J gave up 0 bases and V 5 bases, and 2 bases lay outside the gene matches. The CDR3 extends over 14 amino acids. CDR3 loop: CASSVGQSTDTQYF. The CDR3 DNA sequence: TGTGCCAGTAGTGTGGGACAGAGCACAGATACGCAGTATTTT.